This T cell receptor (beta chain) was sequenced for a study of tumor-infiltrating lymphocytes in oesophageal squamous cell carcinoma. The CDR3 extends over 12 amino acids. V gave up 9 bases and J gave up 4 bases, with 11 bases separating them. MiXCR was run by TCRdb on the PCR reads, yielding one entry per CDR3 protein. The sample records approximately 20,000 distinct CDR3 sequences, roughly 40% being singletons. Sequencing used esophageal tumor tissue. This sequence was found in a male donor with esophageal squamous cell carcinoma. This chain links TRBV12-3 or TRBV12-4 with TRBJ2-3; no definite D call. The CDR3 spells CASERDSDTQYF. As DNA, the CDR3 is TGTGCCAGTGAAAGAGACTCAGATACGCAGTATTTT.